These 32 T cell receptor beta chains were sequenced from one sample in a study of blood T cells in healthy people across ages. It was with a sample-barcoded 5' primer and a J-beta primer mix that a second PCR of about 6 to 12 cycles was run. In TCRdb, the 5' RACE reads were re-called with MiXCR into one record per CDR3 protein. The table lists around 1.7 million distinct CDR3 sequences, approximately 28% of them singletons. Sequenced: blood. These receptor sequences come from a woman aged 30 to 39 in good health.

This clonotype occurred many times. The V and J genes are TRBV28 and TRBJ2-2; D uncertain. The CDR3 extends over 13 amino acids. Trimming took off 3 bases at V and 1 base at J, with 3 bases between the two ends. Germline lookup yields CDR1 MDHEN and CDR2 SYDVKM. The chain's CDR3 is CASSLVNTGELFF. The CDR3 coding sequence is TGTGCCAGCAGTTTGGTGAACACCGGGGAGCTGTTTTTT.

This chain links TRBV9 with TRBJ1-2; the D is unclear. V lost 4 bases and J 13 bases, leaving 14 bases between the germline ends. This CDR3 has 11 residues. Germline V lookup: CDR1 SGDLS, CDR2 YYNGEE. As DNA, the CDR3 is TGTGCCAGCAGCCGACAAAGCGGTCGCACCTTC. This gives the protein CASSRQSGRTF.

The chain uses TRBV10-3 and TRBJ2-5; 7 bases fit TRBD2. The DNA matches TRBJ2-7 better at its end, which makes the J call doubtful. Per the germline V gene, CDR1 is ENHRY and CDR2 is SYGVKD. CDR3 length: 12 residues. CDR3 nucleotides: TGTGCCATCAGTGGGGCGGGGGACGAGCAGTACTTC. It yields the protein CAISGAGDEQYF.

This rearrangement joins TRBV27 to TRBJ1-2; 8 nucleotides agree with TRBD1. The CDR3 consists of 15 residues. Germline V gene sequence: CDR1 MNHEY, CDR2 SMNVEV (reference sequence). After removal of 6 bases from V and 6 bases from J, the junction contained 12 bases not matched to a gene. The CDR3 DNA sequence: TGTGCCAGCAGGGACCACAGGGGGATCTCCCATGGCTACACCTTC. Protein: CASRDHRGISHGYTF.

This clonotype has a handful of counts. V and J are TRBV6-1 and TRBJ2-5, with a possible D match to TRBD2 (7 bases). The CDR3 is 17 amino acids. Germline V gene lookup returns CDR1 MNHNS and CDR2 SASEGT. V shed 3 bases and J shed 5 bases, with 22 bases lying between them. The CDR3 reads CASSDAPSRGLPETQYF. The CDR3 DNA is TGTGCCAGCAGTGACGCGCCTTCGCGGGGGCTACCTGAGACCCAGTACTTC.

This clonotype has a handful of counts. V gene TRBV3-1 combines with J gene TRBJ2-5; no firm D call. Germline values: CDR1 LGHDT, CDR2 YNNKEL (reference sequence). Trimming took off 1 base at V and 1 base at J, with 10 bases between the two ends. The CDR3 is 15 amino acids. The CDR3 sequence: CASSQVTDAQETQYF. The CDR3 nucleotides are TGTGCCAGCAGCCAAGTTACGGACGCCCAAGAGACCCAGTACTTC.

This clonotype was counted ten times or more. The V gene is TRBV28, the J gene TRBJ2-5; D gene uncertain. CDR3 length equals 13 residues. V dropped 4 bases and J dropped 2 bases, with 8 bases sitting between them. CDR1 is MDHEN and CDR2 is SYDVKM in the germline V gene. The CDR3 here is CASSWTSQETQYF. DNA of the CDR3: TGTGCCAGCAGTTGGACCAGTCAAGAGACCCAGTACTTC.

This clonotype has only a few counts. The rearrangement uses TRBV2 and TRBJ1-2; TRBD1 matches 7 bases. CDR1 and CDR2 (germline): SNHLY, FYNNEI. The V segment lost 2 bases and the J segment 4 bases; nucleotides outside the gene matches: 1. The CDR3 length is 13 residues. For the CDR3, the DNA is TGTGCCAGCAGTGAAAACAGGGGCTATGGCTACACCTTC. Residues: CASSENRGYGYTF.

The V call is TRBV4-3, the J call TRBJ2-6; possibly TRBD1 for D (5 bases). The V end lost 4 bases, the J end lost 2 bases, and 12 bases lay between the germline ends. This CDR3 is 16 amino acids long. In germline, CDR1 is LGHNA, CDR2 YSLEER. CDR3 sequence reads: CASSPPEGAGANVLTF. The DNA of the CDR3 is TGCGCCAGCAGCCCCCCCGAAGGGGCTGGGGCCAACGTCCTGACTTTC.

CDR3 nucleotides: TGTGCCAGCAGTTACAGTGACACGAAAGCTTTCTTT. Amino acid sequence: CASSYSDTKAFF. The chain joins TRBV6-2 or TRBV6-3 to TRBJ1-1, with no clear D. CDR3 size: 12 residues. The germline V gene encodes CDR1 MNHEY and CDR2 SVGEGT. V was shortened by 2 bases and J by 9 bases, with 10 bases between the two germline ends.

This chain connects TRBV5-1 to TRBJ2-3; 10 nucleotides agree with TRBD2. This CDR3 has 14 residues. V lost 4 bases to trimming and J lost 4 bases; unmatched junction nucleotides: 3. Germline assignment: CDR1 SGHRS and CDR2 YFSETQ. The CDR3 DNA reads as TGCGCCAGCAGCGAGGGGACTAGCGCAGATACGCAGTATTTT. It is translated as CASSEGTSADTQYF.

This chain connects TRBV7-9 to TRBJ2-7; perhaps TRBD1 as D (6 bases). CDR1 SEHNR and CDR2 FQNEAQ come from the germline V gene (reference sequence). V lost 5 bases to trimming and J lost 2 bases, with 16 bases between them. The CDR3 is made up of 15 amino acids. The CDR3 bases are TGTGCCAGCAGCGACTTGAAGCAGGGGACCTACGAGCAGTACTTC. It codes for CASSDLKQGTYEQYF.

Of note for this clonotype: This may stem from a read error, because a much larger clone lies one nucleotide away. This sequence joins TRBV28 and TRBJ2-7, with 8 bases aligning to TRBD2. The assigned J gene may be wrong: the sequence end matches TRBJ2-5 better. The CDR3 length is 16 residues. The germline V gene encodes CDR1 MDHEN and CDR2 SYDVKM. The CDR3 DNA is TGTGCCAGCAGTCCAATGGGTAGCGGGGTTGATAAGACCCAGTACTTC. This encodes CASSPMGSGVDKTQYF.

J is TRBJ2-1 and V is TRBV12-3 or TRBV12-4; tentatively, D is TRBD2 (5 bases). Trimming cost V 4 bases and J 2 bases, with 18 bases left between them. The CDR3 consists of 17 residues. CDR3 residues: CASSYGPGWDTYNEQFF. Here the CDR3 DNA reads TGTGCCAGCAGTTATGGGCCGGGATGGGATACCTACAATGAGCAGTTCTTC.

V usage is TRBV2 and J usage is TRBJ1-2, with 10 bases matching TRBD1. With V trimmed by 6 bases and J by 4 bases, 8 bases remained unmatched. The CDR3 has 15 amino acids. Germline CDR1 is SNHLY and CDR2 is FYNNEI. This CDR3 reads CASRTTGGGGYGYTF. The CDR3 DNA is TGTGCCAGCAGAACGACAGGGGGCGGAGGCTATGGCTACACCTTC.

Regarding this clonotype: At one of its ends the junction is not consistent with the germline gene, which may arise from a read error. This sequence joins TRBV7-2 and TRBJ2-7; TRBD2 might be the D (6 bases). Germline assignment: CDR1 SGHTA and CDR2 FQGNSA. The CDR3 extends over 13 amino acids. The CDR3 reads CASTLAVMREQYF. DNA for the CDR3: TGTGCCAGCACCTTAGCGGTAATGCGCGAGCAGTACTTC.

For this clonotype: Possible read error: a much larger clone is one base away. The V call is TRBV24-1, the J call TRBJ2-1, with D unclear. The germline V gene has CDR1 KGHDR and CDR2 SFDVKD. The CDR3 sequence is 15 residues long. The V end was cut by 4 bases, the J end by 13 bases, with 22 bases between. The CDR3 loop is CATSDPGWTEETQFF. CDR3 in DNA: TGTGCCACCAGTGACCCTGGATGGACGGAAGAGACCCAGTTCTTC.

The DNA of the CDR3 is TGCGCCAGCAGCCCATCGGCCGGGACAGTTAGCACAGATACGCAGTATTTT. Its translation is CASSPSAGTVSTDTQYF. The J gene is TRBJ2-3, the V gene TRBV5-1; 7 bases are a match to TRBD1. J was trimmed by 0 bases and V by 4 bases; bases with no gene match: 11. Germline lookup yields CDR1 SGHRS and CDR2 YFSETQ. This CDR3 contains 17 residues.

This clonotype was counted a few times. The rearrangement joins TRBV24-1 to TRBJ1-2; no clear D gene. Germline CDR1 KGHDR, CDR2 SFDVKD. The ends were cut back, 2 bases at V and 6 bases at J, with 3 bases in the middle. This CDR3 comprises 11 residues. The CDR3 DNA reads as TGTGCCACCAGTGATTCGCATGGCTACACCTTC. Encoded protein: CATSDSHGYTF.

The V gene is TRBV4-2, the J gene TRBJ2-7; TRBD2 matches 12 bases. With 0 bases clipped from V and 5 bases from J, the junction kept 5 bases outside the gene matches. The CDR3 totals 16 residues. Germline assignment: CDR1 LGHNA and CDR2 YNFKEQ. CDR3 sequence: CASSQESSGGADEQYF. The CDR3 coding sequence is TGTGCCAGCAGCCAAGAGTCTAGCGGGGGGGCCGACGAGCAGTACTTC.

This clonotype was picked up many times. The J gene is TRBJ2-3, the V gene TRBV11-3; 11 nucleotides align to TRBD2. CDR3 length: 17 amino acids. V dropped 5 bases and J dropped 5; count of bases not matched to a gene: 12. The V gene's germline CDR1 is SGHNT and CDR2 YENEEA. For the CDR3, the DNA is TGTGCCAGCAGCACCGCACTAGCGGGAGCGAGCCTAGATACGCAGTATTTT. It specifies CASSTALAGASLDTQYF.

This clonotype came up many times. The V gene is TRBV10-3, the J gene TRBJ2-7, with D possibly matching TRBD1 (6 bases). Germline V gene data show CDR1 as ENHRY and CDR2 as SYGVKD. The CDR3 extends over 15 amino acids. V was pared by 2 bases and J by 1 base, with 12 bases between. The CDR3 is CAISEGQTKSYEQYF. CDR3 coding DNA: TGTGCCATCAGTGAGGGACAGACTAAATCCTACGAGCAGTACTTC.

This clonotype was detected a few times. The chain uses TRBV9 and TRBJ2-1; 13 bases are shared with TRBD2. The CDR3 is 16 residues long. CDR1 is SGDLS and CDR2 is YYNGEE in the germline V gene. J was trimmed by 5 bases and V by 3 bases; bases with no gene match: 5. CDR3 loop: CASSAELAGGNNEQFF. As DNA, the CDR3 is TGTGCCAGCAGCGCCGAACTAGCGGGAGGGAACAATGAGCAGTTCTTC. The whole variable domain, remainder taken from reference TRBV9 and TRBJ2-1, is DSGVTQTPKHLITATGQRVTLRCSPRSGDLSVYWYQQSLDQGLQFLIQYYNGEERAKGNILERFSAQQFPDLHSELNLSSLELGDSALYFCASSAELAGGNNEQFFGPGTRLTVL.

This clonotype was recorded at least ten times. The genes are TRBV29-1 and TRBJ2-7; D uncertain. The germline V gene has CDR1 SQVTM and CDR2 ANQGSEA. The CDR3 is made up of 10 amino acids. Trimming cost V 4 bases and J 8 bases, with 9 bases left between them. The CDR3 loop reads CSVAQPKQYF. CDR3 DNA: TGCAGCGTTGCTCAGCCAAAGCAGTACTTC.

V gene TRBV18 combines with J gene TRBJ1-5; 7 bases match TRBD1. CDR3 length: 15 residues. Germline V lookup: CDR1 KGHSH, CDR2 LQKENI. J was trimmed by 6 bases and V by 4 bases; bases with no gene match: 9. In DNA form, the CDR3 reads TGTGCCAGCTCACAGACTGAGGGGGCTGGTCAGCCCCAGCATTTT. This sequence encodes CASSQTEGAGQPQHF.

This rearrangement joins TRBV6-6 to TRBJ1-2; TRBD1 is a possible D gene (6 bases). The CDR3 totals 12 residues. V was pared by 0 bases and J by 8 bases, with 7 bases between. From germline, CDR1 is MNHNY and CDR2 SVGAGI (reference sequence). The DNA of the CDR3 is TGTGCCAGCAGTTACTCGGGGGCCGGCTACACCTTC. Translation: CASSYSGAGYTF.

Note on this clonotype: Since a much larger clone is just one base distant, this may be a read error. This chain joins TRBV12-3 or TRBV12-4 and TRBJ2-3, with D perhaps matching TRBD2 (6 bases). V lost 3 bases and J lost 0, with 10 bases in between. This CDR3 is 15 amino acids long. The CDR3 loop is CASSFGGMSTDTQYF. The CDR3 region has the DNA TGTGCCAGCAGTTTCGGCGGGATGAGCACAGATACGCAGTATTTT.

The chain is built from TRBV27 and TRBJ1-4; a possible D gene is TRBD1 (6 bases). Per the germline V gene, CDR1 is MNHEY and CDR2 is SMNVEV (reference sequence). With 2 bases removed from V and 3 bases from J, the gap between germline ends came to 10 bases. The CDR3 runs 15 residues. The CDR3 is CASSLDWTANEKLFF. The CDR3 nucleotides read TGTGCCAGCAGTTTAGACTGGACAGCTAATGAAAAACTGTTTTTT.

The J gene is TRBJ2-7, the V gene TRBV29-1; D is ambiguous. Germline CDR1 and CDR2: SQVTM and ANQGSEA. The V and J ends lost 4 bases and 4 bases respectively, with 8 bases between them. The CDR3 contains 11 residues. For the CDR3, the DNA is TGCAGCGTTGGAAATCGGTACGAGCAGTACTTC. Residues: CSVGNRYEQYF.

This clonotype was observed once. The chain couples TRBV7-2 to TRBJ2-1; D is perhaps TRBD2 (6 bases). This CDR3 region has 15 residues. V shed 1 base and J shed 5 bases, with 12 bases lying between them. Germline V CDR1 and CDR2: SGHTA, FQGNSA. CDR3 loop: CASSLGGRIDNEQFF. The CDR3 bases are TGTGCCAGCAGCTTAGGGGGGAGGATAGACAATGAGCAGTTCTTC.

This clonotype was recorded a few times. V gene TRBV28 combines with J gene TRBJ2-5; 7 bases line up with TRBD2. Germline CDR1 and CDR2: MDHEN and SYDVKM. Germline trimming cut 5 bases from V and 11 bases from J; bases unmatched to any gene: 17. This CDR3 has 15 residues. The CDR3 reads CASSPAGTATWEQYF. The CDR3 nucleotides read TGTGCCAGCAGTCCAGCGGGGACGGCTACATGGGAGCAGTACTTC.

The chain is built from TRBV18 and TRBJ2-1; 9 positions match TRBD2. Germline trimming cut 0 bases from V and 5 bases from J; bases unmatched to any gene: 11. Germline V CDR1 and CDR2: KGHSH, LQKENI. The CDR3 runs to 18 residues. The CDR3 here is CASSPPVGAGGRNNEQFF. CDR3 in DNA: TGTGCCAGCTCACCACCGGTTGGAGCGGGAGGACGCAACAATGAGCAGTTCTTC.